Shown below are 13 T cell receptor beta chains from a single sample sequenced in a study of OX40 agonist ivuxolimab in advanced cancers. TCRdb's copy holds only in-frame clones and misses some; the assay was immunoSEQ multiplex PCR. The sample holds tens of thousands of clones, 77% seen once. Source: CD4+ or CD8+ T cells sorted from blood, taken in a trial of the OX40 agonist ivuxolimab. Receptors originate from an adult with an advanced solid tumor such as melanoma, head and neck, liver or kidney cancer.

In its sample, this clone was seen once. The chain carries TRBV7-9 and TRBJ2-1; D is possibly TRBD1 or TRBD2 (5 bases each). Germline CDR1 SEHNR, CDR2 FQNEAQ (reference sequence). The CDR3 has 17 residues. Between the trimmed V and J ends, which lost 5 bases and 6 bases, there was a span of 23 bases. The CDR3 DNA sequence: TGTGCCAGCAGCCCGTTCTCCGGGACCCCCTTCAGCAATGAGCAGTTCTTC. This encodes CASSPFSGTPFSNEQFF.

This clone was detected a few times. The chain recombines TRBV9 with TRBJ2-1, with D uncertain. The CDR3 runs to 16 residues. V was trimmed by 3 bases and J by 10 bases, leaving 23 bases between them. Germline values: CDR1 SGDLS, CDR2 YYNGEE. Here the CDR3 DNA reads TGTGCCAGCAGCGCTTCACCCCCCGGAGTCTCCAGCGAGCAGTTCTTC. The encoded protein is CASSASPPGVSSEQFF.

The chain uses TRBV7-6 and TRBJ2-7; D possibly corresponds to TRBD2 (6 bases). With 4 bases removed from V and 6 bases from J, the gap between germline ends came to 16 bases. CDR3 length equals 14 residues. CDR1 and CDR2 (germline): SGHVS, FNYEAQ. The CDR3 reads CASSSREFGSEQYF. The DNA of the CDR3 is TGTGCCAGCAGCTCACGGGAGTTCGGCTCCGAGCAGTACTTC.

J is TRBJ2-1 and V is TRBV28, with D possibly TRBD2 on 6 matching bases. Germline V CDR1 and CDR2: MDHEN, SYDVKM. V lost 2 bases and J lost 8, with 22 bases in between. The CDR3 is made up of 17 amino acids. The CDR3 DNA reads TGTGCCAGCAGTTTAATAACTAGCCAGACACGTGGCGATGAGCAGTTCTTC. It specifies CASSLITSQTRGDEQFF.

The rearrangement joins TRBV21-1 to TRBJ2-5; no check of the table's D call, TRBD2, against the DNA was made. TRBV21-1 is listed as a pseudogene. There are 16 residues in the CDR3. CDR3 protein: CASRSTSGRAKETQYF. CDR3 bases: TGTGCCAGCAGGTCGACTAGCGGGAGGGCCAAAGAGACCCAGTACTTC.

The CDR3 sequence is CASSLGVPGELFF. The CDR3 DNA sequence: TGCGCCAGCAGCTTGGGCGTTCCCGGGGAGCTGTTTTTT. This chain links TRBV5-1 with TRBJ2-2; D gene uncertain. Germline assignment: CDR1 SGHRS and CDR2 YFSETQ. The length of the CDR3 is 13 residues. The ends were cut back, 0 bases at V and 6 bases at J, with 6 bases in the middle.

V usage is TRBV28 and J usage is TRBJ2-7; D unresolved. The V and J ends lost 6 bases and 5 bases respectively, with 11 bases between them. Germline lookup yields CDR1 MDHEN and CDR2 SYDVKM. The CDR3 extends over 12 amino acids. The CDR3 spells CASRTSPNEQYF. Here the CDR3 DNA reads TGTGCCAGCAGGACCTCCCCTAACGAGCAGTACTTC.

This chain uses TRBV7-2 with TRBJ1-2, with 11 bases fitting TRBD1. CDR3 length equals 15 residues. The J segment lost 7 bases and the V segment lost 4 bases, leaving 8 bases of the junction unmatched. Germline assignment: CDR1 SGHTA and CDR2 FQGNSA. DNA for the CDR3: TGTGCCAGCAGCTCACCGGGACAGGGGGTTTCTGGCTACACCTTC. Encoded protein: CASSSPGQGVSGYTF. The full variable domain, with the rest looked up from reference TRBV7-2 and TRBJ1-2, is GAGVSQSPSNKVTEKGKDVELRCDPISGHTALYWYRQSLGQGLEFLIYFQGNSAPDKSGLPSDRFSAERTGGSVSTLTIQRTQQEDSAVYLCASSSPGQGVSGYTFGSGTRLTVV.

The rearrangement joins TRBV2 to TRBJ2-5; D is tentatively TRBD1 or TRBD2 (6 bases each). With the DNA end fitting TRBJ2-7 better, the J assignment may be wrong. CDR3 size: 11 residues. CDR1 SNHLY and CDR2 FYNNEI come from the germline V gene. In nucleotides, the CDR3 is TGTGCGGGGGGCCGGGGGTACGAGCAGTACTTC. Translating it yields CAGGRGYEQYF.

This clone was found once. This chain connects TRBV6-5 to TRBJ2-1; D is tentatively TRBD1 or TRBD2 (7 bases each). The CDR3 is 15 amino acids. CDR1 and CDR2 from the germline V gene are MNHEY and SVGAGI. Trimming took off 5 bases at V and 4 bases at J, with 15 bases between the two ends. CDR3 nucleotides: TGTGCCAGCAGTCCAGGGGGGGGAACATACAATGAGCAGTTCTTC. Residues: CASSPGGGTYNEQFF.

The chain joins TRBV28 to TRBJ2-3, with D unresolved. The germline V and J ends were trimmed by 7 bases and 9 bases, with 14 bases remaining between them. In germline, CDR1 is MDHEN, CDR2 SYDVKM. The CDR3 totals 12 residues. CDR3 coding DNA: TGTGCCAGCACCCCCCCTCGTGGCACGCAGTATTTT. This codes for CASTPPRGTQYF. The variable domain in full, with the rest retrieved from reference TRBV28 and TRBJ2-3, is DVKVTQSSRYLVKRTGEKVFLECVQDMDHENMFWYRQDPGLGLRLIYFSYDVKMKEKGDIPEGYSVSREKKERFSLILESASTNQTSMYLCASTPPRGTQYFGPGTRLTVL.

The rearrangement links TRBV7-3 to TRBJ2-1; no reliable D call. V was trimmed by 0 bases and J by 9 bases, leaving 9 bases between them. Germline V gene sequence: CDR1 SGHTA, CDR2 FQGTGA. The CDR3 is made up of 13 amino acids. The CDR3 DNA reads TGTGCCAGCAGCTTAACGCGGCAGCTTGAGCAGTTCTTC. Translated, it gives CASSLTRQLEQFF.

The chain recombines TRBV15 with TRBJ2-7; maybe TRBD1 (5 bases). CDR1 and CDR2 from the germline V gene are LNHNV and YYDKDF (reference sequence). The CDR3 is made up of 15 amino acids. V was shortened by 0 bases and J by 5 bases, with 14 bases between the two germline ends. The CDR3 nucleotides are TGTGCCACCAGCAGAGAGGCCAGGGCCCCTGACGAGCAGTACTTC. Residues: CATSREARAPDEQYF.